Listed below are T cell receptor beta chains from one sample, sequenced in a study of cytomegalovirus exposure and HLA in healthy donors. Profiled with immunoSEQ multiplex PCR; TCRdb holds only in-frame clones, not every one. The table has roughly 170,000 clones, 80% to 90% seen once. Sample: PBMCs. These receptors were obtained from a woman younger than 35 in good health and CMV-seronegative. The CDR3 runs from the conserved cysteine through the conserved F or W. A D gene is named only where the DNA matches it firmly. Not every row has a clone size; where given, it reads once, few, many or a size class.

CDR3nt	CDR3aa	abundance	d_gene	v_gene	j_gene
TGTGCCAGCAGACCGGGACAGGGGTTAACCTATGGCTACACCTTC	CASRPGQGLTYGYTF	.	TRBD1	TRBV27	TRBJ1-2
TGCGCCAGCAGCTTGCTAGCGGGAGGGCCAATAGATGAGCAGTTCTTC	CASSLLAGGPIDEQFF	.	TRBD2	TRBV5-1	TRBJ2-1
TGTGCCAGTAGTATTTACCCGACTGGGTATGGCTACACCTTC	CASSIYPTGYGYTF	.	.	TRBV19	TRBJ1-2
TGTGCCAGCAGCTTGGGTGCGGGAGGCCAAGAGACCCAGTACTTC	CASSLGAGGQETQYF	.	TRBD2	TRBV11-3	TRBJ2-5
TGTGCCAGCAGTTCGGCTAGCGGGAAGTACGAGCAGTACTTC	CASSSASGKYEQYF	.	TRBD2	TRBV28	TRBJ2-7
TGTGCCAGCAGTTACTATAGCGGGAGGAGTAATGAGCAGTTCTTC	CASSYYSGRSNEQFF	.	TRBD2	TRBV6-6	TRBJ2-1
TGTGCCAGCAGTGAGCTCAGGGTGAATCAGCCCCAGCATTTT	CASSELRVNQPQHF	.	.	TRBV2	TRBJ1-5
TGTGCCAGTAGTAGGAGCGGCGGGAGCTCCTACGAGCAGTACTTC	CASSRSGGSSYEQYF	.	TRBD2	TRBV19	TRBJ2-7
TGTGCCAGCAGTCGGGTGGTGGAGCCCCAGCATTTT	CASSRVVEPQHF	once	.	TRBV28	TRBJ1-5
TGTGCCAGCAGCTTAAGAGCTCCGACTAGCGGATACCCCAATGAGCAGTTCTTC	CASSLRAPTSGYPNEQFF	.	TRBD2	TRBV7-3	TRBJ2-1
TGCGCCAGCAGCTTGTCACGGGGGAATAGCGGAGCCTACGAGCAGTACTTC	CASSLSRGNSGAYEQYF	.	.	TRBV5-1	TRBJ2-7
TGCGCCAGCAGCCAAGATGCAGTCCCCCAGCCCCAGCATTTT	CASSQDAVPQPQHF	few	.	TRBV4-1	TRBJ1-5
TGTGCCAGCAGACTTGACAGGAGCAATGAGCAGTTCTTC	CASRLDRSNEQFF	few	.	TRBV28	TRBJ2-1
TGTGCCTGGAGTGTGACAGGGCTTGCCACCGGGGAGCTGTTTTTT	CAWSVTGLATGELFF	.	TRBD1	TRBV30	TRBJ2-2
TGTGCCAGCAGCTACCGGAGCTCCTACGAGCAGTACTTC	CASSYRSSYEQYF	.	.	TRBV7-2	TRBJ2-7
TGTGCCAGCAGTTTATCTCGGATGGCGGGACGGGACAATGAGCAGTTCTTC	CASSLSRMAGRDNEQFF	.	.	TRBV27	TRBJ2-1
TGTGCCAGCAGTGAAGTGGCTAGCGGGAACACCGGGGAGCTGTTTTTT	CASSEVASGNTGELFF	few	TRBD2	TRBV2	TRBJ2-2
TGTGCCAGCAGCCCCCGGGAGGAGGTTTCCCCCAACATTCAGTACTTC	CASSPREEVSPNIQYF	once	TRBD2	TRBV13	TRBJ2-4
TGTGCCAGCAGTGACTCTAGCGGGAGCTACAATGAGCAGTTCTTC	CASSDSSGSYNEQFF	.	TRBD2	TRBV6-4	TRBJ2-1
TGTGCCAGCAGCCCACCGGGACTAGCATACGAGCAGTACTTC	CASSPPGLAYEQYF	.	TRBD2	TRBV14	TRBJ2-7
TGTGCCAGCAGTTTATACCGGCGACAGGGCGTCAACGAGCAGTACTTC	CASSLYRRQGVNEQYF	.	TRBD1	TRBV27	TRBJ2-7
TGTGCCAGCAGCTTCGCCCTAGCGGAAAGCTCCTACGAGCAGTACTTC	CASSFALAESSYEQYF	.	TRBD2	TRBV5-4	TRBJ2-7
TGTGCCAGCACCAACTCTCAGGGGCGGAATGGCTACACCTTC	CASTNSQGRNGYTF	few	.	TRBV21-1	TRBJ1-2
TGTGCCAGCAGCGTCGCGACAGGGGCTGGGGAAAAACTGTTTTTT	CASSVATGAGEKLFF	.	TRBD1	TRBV9	TRBJ1-4
TGTGCCAGCAGCCGGGACAGATCTAGCACAGATACGCAGTATTTT	CASSRDRSSTDTQYF	.	TRBD1	TRBV7-9	TRBJ2-3
TGTGCCAGCAGTTTAAGGCTAGCGACCGGGTACAATGAGCAGTTCTTC	CASSLRLATGYNEQFF	few	.	TRBV28	TRBJ2-1
TGTGCCTGGAGTCCTGGGAGAAGCGGCCAGCAGTTCTTC	CAWSPGRSGQQFF	.	.	TRBV30	TRBJ2-1
TGTGCCAGTAGTCGACAGGGGAAAGAAGTGACCCAGTACTTC	CASSRQGKEVTQYF	.	TRBD1	TRBV19	TRBJ2-5
TGTGCCAGTACCCCTAACAGGGGATTTGGGGAAAAACTGTTTTTT	CASTPNRGFGEKLFF	.	TRBD1	TRBV19	TRBJ1-4
TGCGCCAGCAGCGGGAGCGGGGGAGAAAAACTGTTTTTT	CASSGSGGEKLFF	.	.	TRBV5-1	TRBJ1-4
TGTGCCAGCAGCTTATTCCCCAAAACGGAGGCGGGGTGGGTCGGGGAGCTGTTTTTT	CASSLFPKTEAGWVGELFF	.	.	TRBV7-8	TRBJ2-2
TGTGCCAGCTCCAGGGTGGACAGGGATGTTGGTACGCAGTATTTT	CASSRVDRDVGTQYF	.	TRBD1	TRBV2	TRBJ2-3
TGTGCCAGCAGTCCGAGCGGGAGTACATATATCTGGGAGACCCAGTACTTC	CASSPSGSTYIWETQYF	.	TRBD2	TRBV5-6	TRBJ2-5
TGTGCCAGCAGGACTAGCGGGGCCACAGATACGCAGTATTTT	CASRTSGATDTQYF	few	TRBD2	TRBV6-5	TRBJ2-3
TGTGCCAGCGTGGACGTGGCGGGAGGACGGTACGAGCAGTACTTC	CASVDVAGGRYEQYF	.	TRBD2	TRBV27	TRBJ2-7
TGTGCCAGCAGCCGTGGGGGACAGATGAACACTGAAGCTTTCTTT	CASSRGGQMNTEAFF	.	TRBD1	TRBV28	TRBJ1-1
TGTGCCAGCAGCTTATCTCGACAGGGCACTGAAGCTTTCTTT	CASSLSRQGTEAFF	.	TRBD1	TRBV7-9	TRBJ1-1
TGCAGTGCTGGGTGGAGGGAGACCCAGTACTTC	CSAGWRETQYF	.	.	TRBV20-1	TRBJ2-5
TGCGCCAGCAGCTTGGGACTTTCTTTAGCCAAAAACATTCAGTACTTC	CASSLGLSLAKNIQYF	.	.	TRBV5-1	TRBJ2-4
TGTGCCAGCAGCTTAGTCGGTGCAACTAATGAAAAACTGTTTTTT	CASSLVGATNEKLFF	.	.	TRBV11-3	TRBJ1-4
TGCGCCAGCAGCTTGTTCGGAGGGTCCTCTGGGGCCAACGTCCTGACTTTC	CASSLFGGSSGANVLTF	.	.	TRBV5-1	TRBJ2-6
TGTGCCTCGACGACTAGCGGATTCTACAATGAGCAGTTCTTC	CASTTSGFYNEQFF	.	TRBD2	TRBV10-3	TRBJ2-1
TGTGCCAGCAGCTTAACAGGGTCAAAAAAACTGTTTTTT	CASSLTGSKKLFF	.	.	TRBV5-4	TRBJ1-4